The clone carrying this T cell receptor beta chain is a singleton in its sample. Its antigen is currently unknown. Germline CDR1 reads MDHEN; CDR2 reads SYDVKM. The CDR3 totals 15 residues. Trimming stripped 2 bases from V and 1 base from J, with 11 bases between. Assay: immunoSEQ multiplex PCR; the TCRdb copy retains only in-frame clones and omits some. Here the sample spans 50,000 to 70,000 clones, around 91% being singletons. The data belong to a study of OX40 agonist ivuxolimab in advanced cancers. As for the study in general: Patients assigned to dose escalation were diagnosed with hepatocellular carcinoma, melanoma, renal cell or head and neck cancer.

Study-wide results and limits: The study observed clonal expansion of CD4+ and CD8+ blood T cells by week 6 at 0.1 to 3.0 mg/kg. The investigators did not determine what antigen specificity the expanded peripheral T cells had.

Collection of blood occurred at baseline, at cycle 4 day 1, and at cycle 7 day 1. The sample was CD4+ or CD8+ T cells sorted from blood, taken in a trial of the OX40 agonist ivuxolimab. The chain recombines TRBV28 with TRBJ1-2, with D unclear. The receptor was isolated from an adult with an advanced solid tumor such as melanoma, head and neck, liver or kidney cancer. CDR3 in amino acids: CASSLEAEINYGYTF. For the CDR3, the DNA is TGTGCCAGCAGTTTAGAGGCAGAAATTAACTATGGCTACACCTTC.